This T cell receptor beta chain stems from a study of CD4 and CD8 cells across lung adenocarcinoma regions (dated by TCRdb to the late 2010s). Regarding the complete study: To look at intratumor heterogeneity in the T cell receptor repertoire, the study compared tumor centers against tumor margins.

From a lookup of the germline V gene, CDR1 and CDR2 are MNHEY and SVGEGT. The CDR3 numbers 14 residues from cysteine through phenylalanine. The read is trimmed to its CDR3 DNA, 42 bases read in frame from base 1. Library generation was performed with PCR. The listed sequencing device is HiSeq X Ten. Using fastp trimming at Q25 and MiXCR clonotype assembly, TCRdb reanalyzed the public sequencing data and kept in-frame beta chains. Every distinct CDR3 protein forms one entry, paired with its most common genes and DNA. The sample table contains about 14,000 distinct CDR3 sequences; only one count was recorded for around 40% of them. The ten largest clonotypes hold 15% to 20% of the sample. As to this clonotype: What antigen it recognizes has not been identified. No quality values exist for individual bases; no much larger clone is one base distant.

Donors were patients with localized lung adenocarcinoma, a subtype of non-small cell lung cancer. These samples came from the centers of localized lung adenocarcinomas. For TCR repertoire analysis, CD4+ T cells taken from tumor tissue were profiled apart from CD8+ T cells. This chain joins TRBV6-2 or TRBV6-3 to TRBJ2-5; the D match is possibly TRBD1 or TRBD2, with 6 bases aligned in each. Gene TRBJ2-7 matches the end of the DNA better, so the J call may be wrong. Input material: CD4+ T cells from the center of a lung tumor. Reading the label with the study, this specimen's cell subset or site is: tumor center region. The TCR originated in a male donor with lung adenocarcinoma. The CD4 and CD8 labels of this study may be unreliable. The sequence in DNA is TGTGCCAGCAGAACACAGGGAGGATCCGCCGAGCAGTACTTC. Its amino acids are CASRTQGGSAEQYF.